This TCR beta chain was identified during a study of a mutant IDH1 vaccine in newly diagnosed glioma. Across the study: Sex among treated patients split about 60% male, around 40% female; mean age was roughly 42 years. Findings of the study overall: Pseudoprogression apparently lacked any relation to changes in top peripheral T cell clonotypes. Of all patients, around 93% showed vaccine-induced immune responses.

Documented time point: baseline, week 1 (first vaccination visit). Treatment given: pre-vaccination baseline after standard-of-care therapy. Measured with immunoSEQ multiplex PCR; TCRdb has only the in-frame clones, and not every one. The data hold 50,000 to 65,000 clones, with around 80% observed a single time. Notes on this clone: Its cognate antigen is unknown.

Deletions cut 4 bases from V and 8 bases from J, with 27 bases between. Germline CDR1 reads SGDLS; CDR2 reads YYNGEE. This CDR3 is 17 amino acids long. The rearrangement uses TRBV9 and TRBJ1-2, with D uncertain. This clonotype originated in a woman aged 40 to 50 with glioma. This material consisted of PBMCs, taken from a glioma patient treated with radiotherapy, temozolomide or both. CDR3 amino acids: CASSPAGSEGSGAGYTF. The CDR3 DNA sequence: TGTGCCAGCAGCCCCGCGGGTTCTGAAGGGTCCGGAGCGGGCTACACCTTC.